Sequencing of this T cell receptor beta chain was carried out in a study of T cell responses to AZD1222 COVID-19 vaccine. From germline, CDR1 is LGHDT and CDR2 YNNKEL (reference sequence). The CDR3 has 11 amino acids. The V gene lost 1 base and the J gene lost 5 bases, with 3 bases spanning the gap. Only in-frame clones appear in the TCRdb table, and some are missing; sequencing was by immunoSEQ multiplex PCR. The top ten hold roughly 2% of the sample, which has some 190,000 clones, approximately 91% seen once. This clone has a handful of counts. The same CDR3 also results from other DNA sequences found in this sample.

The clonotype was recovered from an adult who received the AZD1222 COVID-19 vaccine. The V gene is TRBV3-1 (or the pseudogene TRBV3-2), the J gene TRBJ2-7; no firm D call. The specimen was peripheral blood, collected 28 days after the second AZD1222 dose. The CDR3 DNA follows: TGTGCCAGCAGCCAAGTTGACGAGCAGTACTTC. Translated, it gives CASSQVDEQYF.